These 21 T cell receptor beta chains were sequenced from one sample in a study of shared clonotypes between healthy human individuals. Libraries were prepared by immunoSEQ multiplex PCR; TCRdb keeps only in-frame clonotypes and omits some of them. In the table there are over a million clones, approximately 76% of which are singletons. Sequencing was performed on memory CD4+ T cells sorted from blood. Subset in this sample: CD45RA-negative fraction. The receptors here all came from a young man in good health.

The chain uses TRBV30 and TRBJ1-1; the D gene is possibly TRBD1 (6 bases). V gave up 2 bases and J gave up 1 base, with 11 bases separating them. Germline V gene sequence: CDR1 GTSNPN, CDR2 SVGIG (reference sequence). This CDR3 region has 14 residues. In nucleotides, the CDR3 is TGTGCCTGGAGTAGTGGACAGAAGAACACTGAAGCTTTCTTT. Its translation: CAWSSGQKNTEAFF.

CDR3 loop: CASSPVLDRARNEQFF. DNA of the CDR3: TGTGCCAGCAGCCCAGTCTTGGACAGGGCCCGAAATGAGCAGTTCTTC. This chain joins TRBV7-2 and TRBJ2-1; 8 nucleotides agree with TRBD1. J lost 7 bases, V lost 5 bases, and 13 bases had no gene match. The CDR3 has 16 amino acids. The germline V gene encodes CDR1 SGHTA and CDR2 FQGNSA.

The chain couples TRBV28 to TRBJ1-3, with D tentatively TRBD1 (6 bases). The germline V gene encodes CDR1 MDHEN and CDR2 SYDVKM. With 8 bases removed from V and 4 bases from J, the gap between germline ends came to 15 bases. This CDR3 spans 14 amino acids. CDR3 bases: TGTGCCAGCTGGGGGGGCTCTGCAGGAAACACCATATATTTT. Translated, it gives CASWGGSAGNTIYF.

This clone was counted only a few times. The chain joins TRBV5-6 to TRBJ1-2; D gene unclear. The V end was cut by 0 bases, the J end by 2 bases, with 8 bases between. Germline values: CDR1 SGHDT, CDR2 YYEEEE. The length of the CDR3 is 14 residues. The CDR3 DNA is TGTGCCAGCAGCTTGGAACACCAAAACTATGGCTACACCTTC. As protein: CASSLEHQNYGYTF.

This chain's CDR3 is CASRSNLGRAPLHF. The CDR3 DNA sequence: TGTGCCAGCAGAAGCAATTTGGGGCGAGCACCCCTCCACTTT. The V call is TRBV2, the J call TRBJ1-6; the D gene is possibly TRBD1 (5 bases). Germline assignment: CDR1 SNHLY and CDR2 FYNNEI. The CDR3 consists of 14 residues. Trimming cost V 6 bases and J 11 bases, with 17 bases left between them.

This chain links TRBV9 with TRBJ2-1, with D perhaps assigned TRBD1 or TRBD2 (6 bases each). CDR1 is SGDLS and CDR2 is YYNGEE in the germline V gene. The CDR3 runs to 16 residues. With 1 base removed from V and 5 bases from J, the gap between germline ends came to 16 bases. For the CDR3, the DNA is TGTGCCAGCAGCGTACGCAGGGGCGGGATAGACAATGAGCAGTTCTTC. As protein: CASSVRRGGIDNEQFF.

The chain couples TRBV27 to TRBJ2-5; 12 bases agree with TRBD1. Germline CDR1 MNHEY, CDR2 SMNVEV (reference sequence). After removal of 1 base from V and 5 bases from J, the junction contained 5 bases not matched to a gene. The CDR3 is made up of 16 amino acids. CDR3 region: CASSLWGQGALETQYF. As DNA, the CDR3 is TGTGCCAGCAGTTTATGGGGACAGGGGGCGCTGGAGACCCAGTACTTC.

The chain recombines TRBV4-1 with TRBJ1-6; maybe TRBD1 (5 bases). V was clipped by 0 bases and J by 6 bases, with 12 bases between them. Germline CDR1 MGHRA, CDR2 YSYEKL. The CDR3 has 16 amino acids. The CDR3 protein is CASSQELGLPNSPLHF. In DNA, the CDR3 is TGCGCCAGCAGCCAAGAGCTGGGACTCCCTAATTCACCCCTCCACTTT.

This chain connects TRBV5-1 to TRBJ1-3, with 7 bases aligning to TRBD1. This CDR3 is 15 amino acids long. The ends lost 4 bases at V and 8 bases at J; junction bases unmatched: 12. Germline CDR1 reads SGHRS; CDR2 reads YFSETQ. The CDR3 DNA follows: TGCGCCAGCAGCATACAGGGGACCCCTGTGGACACCATATATTTT. Residues: CASSIQGTPVDTIYF.

The rearrangement joins TRBV30 to TRBJ1-1; D unclear. There are 13 residues in the CDR3. V was clipped by 0 bases and J by 4 bases, with 9 bases between them. The germline gives CDR1 GTSNPN, CDR2 SVGIG (reference sequence). CDR3 region: CAWSVSEGTEAFF. The DNA of the CDR3 is TGTGCCTGGAGTGTCTCGGAGGGCACTGAAGCTTTCTTT.

Worth noting for this clone: Other DNA sequences within the sample encode an identical CDR3. The rearrangement links TRBV2 to TRBJ1-2; D remains unclear. There are 12 residues in the CDR3. The ends were cut back, 3 bases at V and 2 bases at J, with 4 bases in the middle. Germline CDR1 is SNHLY and CDR2 is FYNNEI. The CDR3 coding sequence is TGTGCCAGCAGTGACAGAAACTATGGCTACACCTTC. Amino acid sequence: CASSDRNYGYTF.

This clone was counted between two and nine times. The chain is built from TRBV7-2 and TRBJ2-7, with D maybe TRBD2 (5 bases). This CDR3 region has 14 residues. Germline CDR1 is SGHTA and CDR2 is FQGNSA. V was shortened by 4 bases and J by 7 bases, with 17 bases between the two germline ends. The CDR3 region has the DNA TGTGCCAGCAGCTGGGAGTCAGGTTTCGGAGAGCAGTACTTC. Protein product: CASSWESGFGEQYF.

In this sample, this clone turned up a few times. The identical CDR3 is also encoded by other nucleotide sequences in the sample. The chain couples TRBV30 to TRBJ1-1; D not certain. Germline values: CDR1 GTSNPN, CDR2 SVGIG (reference sequence). Deletions cut 1 base from V and 1 base from J, with 7 bases between. The CDR3 is 13 amino acids. The CDR3 spells CAWSADRNTEAFF. CDR3 sequence (DNA): TGTGCCTGGAGTGCGGACCGGAACACTGAAGCTTTCTTT.

The V gene is TRBV20-1, the J gene TRBJ1-1; tentatively, D is TRBD1 (5 bases). The germline V and J ends were trimmed by 8 bases and 5 bases, with 12 bases remaining between them. The CDR3 has 11 amino acids. The germline V gene has CDR1 DFQATT and CDR2 SNEGSKA (reference sequence). The CDR3 nucleotides are TGCAGTTATGCAGGGCGTACTGAAGCTTTCTTT. Encoded protein: CSYAGRTEAFF.

This clone was picked up one time. This sequence joins TRBV4-1 and TRBJ2-1; 13 positions agree with TRBD2. Germline-derived CDR1 and CDR2 are MGHRA and YSYEKL. The junction had 9 bases not matched to a gene; V was cut back by 1 base and J by 0 bases. The CDR3 runs 20 residues. CDR3: CASSQGGLAGLKFSYNEQFF. CDR3 nucleotide sequence: TGCGCCAGCAGCCAAGGGGGACTAGCGGGATTGAAATTCTCCTACAATGAGCAGTTCTTC.

The V gene is TRBV7-2, the J gene TRBJ1-4; 7 positions agree with TRBD1. The germline V gene has CDR1 SGHTA and CDR2 FQGNSA. V shed 5 bases, J shed 2 bases, and the junction held 5 bases outside the gene matches. This CDR3 has 15 residues. CDR3 residues: CASSLRGPTNEKLFF. Here the CDR3 DNA reads TGTGCCAGCAGCCTGAGGGGGCCGACTAATGAAAAACTGTTTTTT.

The chain uses TRBV28 and TRBJ1-5, with D hard to call. The CDR3 totals 17 residues. Between the trimmed V and J ends, which lost 4 bases and 5 bases, there was a span of 21 bases. CDR1 is MDHEN and CDR2 is SYDVKM in the germline V gene. CDR3 nucleotide sequence: TGTGCCAGCAGTTCGGTAGGAGTCGGTGGTAGGGATCAGCCCCAGCATTTT. Its translation is CASSSVGVGGRDQPQHF.

The V gene is TRBV7-3, the J gene TRBJ2-2; 8 bases agree with TRBD1. The CDR3 spans 14 residues. Germline assignment: CDR1 SGHTA and CDR2 FQGTGA. The J segment lost 6 bases and the V segment lost 5 bases, leaving 5 bases of the junction unmatched. The CDR3 loop is CASSIEQGAGELFF. CDR3 nucleotides: TGTGCCAGCAGCATCGAACAGGGGGCCGGGGAGCTGTTTTTT.

In this sample, this clone turned up a few times. This rearrangement joins TRBV11-3 to TRBJ2-1; 8 bases map to TRBD2. Germline values: CDR1 SGHNT, CDR2 YENEEA. The CDR3 spans 15 residues. Trimming took 3 bases from V and 0 from J; bases not matched to a gene: 1. The CDR3, as DNA: TGTGCCAGCAGCTTGCGGGAGGCCTCCTACAATGAGCAGTTCTTC. It translates to CASSLREASYNEQFF.

This clone was observed a handful of times. The chain carries TRBV2 and TRBJ2-3, with D unresolved. The CDR3 runs to 15 residues. V was clipped by 6 bases and J by 2 bases, with 15 bases between them. Per the germline V gene, CDR1 is SNHLY and CDR2 is FYNNEI. This CDR3 is CASRIAGQNTDTQYF. CDR3 DNA sequence: TGTGCCAGCAGGATTGCAGGCCAAAACACAGATACGCAGTATTTT.

The J gene is TRBJ2-7, the V gene TRBV7-2; TRBD1 matches at 7 bases. Germline V gives CDR1 SGHTA, CDR2 FQGNSA. The CDR3 runs to 13 residues. The V segment lost 5 bases and the J segment 5 bases; nucleotides outside the gene matches: 6. The CDR3 is CASSLQGWDEQYF. DNA of the CDR3: TGTGCCAGCAGCCTACAGGGGTGGGACGAGCAGTACTTC. The full variable domain, with the rest looked up from reference TRBV7-2 and TRBJ2-7, is GAGVSQSPSNKVTEKGKDVELRCDPISGHTALYWYRQSLGQGLEFLIYFQGNSAPDKSGLPSDRFSAERTGGSVSTLTIQRTQQEDSAVYLCASSLQGWDEQYFGPGTRLTVT.